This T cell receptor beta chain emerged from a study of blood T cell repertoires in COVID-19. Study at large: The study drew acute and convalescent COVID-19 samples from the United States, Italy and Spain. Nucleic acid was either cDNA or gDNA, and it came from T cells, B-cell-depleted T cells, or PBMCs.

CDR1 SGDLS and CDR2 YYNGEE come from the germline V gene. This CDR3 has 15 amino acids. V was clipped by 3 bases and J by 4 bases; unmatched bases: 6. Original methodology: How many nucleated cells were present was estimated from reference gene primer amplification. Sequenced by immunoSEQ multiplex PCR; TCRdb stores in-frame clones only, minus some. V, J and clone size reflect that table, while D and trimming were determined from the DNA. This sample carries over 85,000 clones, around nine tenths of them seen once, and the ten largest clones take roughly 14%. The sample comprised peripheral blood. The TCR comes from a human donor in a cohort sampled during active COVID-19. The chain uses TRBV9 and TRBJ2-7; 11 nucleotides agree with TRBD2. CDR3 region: CASSAGTSGDYEQYF. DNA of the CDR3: TGTGCCAGCAGCGCCGGGACTAGCGGTGATTACGAGCAGTACTTC.